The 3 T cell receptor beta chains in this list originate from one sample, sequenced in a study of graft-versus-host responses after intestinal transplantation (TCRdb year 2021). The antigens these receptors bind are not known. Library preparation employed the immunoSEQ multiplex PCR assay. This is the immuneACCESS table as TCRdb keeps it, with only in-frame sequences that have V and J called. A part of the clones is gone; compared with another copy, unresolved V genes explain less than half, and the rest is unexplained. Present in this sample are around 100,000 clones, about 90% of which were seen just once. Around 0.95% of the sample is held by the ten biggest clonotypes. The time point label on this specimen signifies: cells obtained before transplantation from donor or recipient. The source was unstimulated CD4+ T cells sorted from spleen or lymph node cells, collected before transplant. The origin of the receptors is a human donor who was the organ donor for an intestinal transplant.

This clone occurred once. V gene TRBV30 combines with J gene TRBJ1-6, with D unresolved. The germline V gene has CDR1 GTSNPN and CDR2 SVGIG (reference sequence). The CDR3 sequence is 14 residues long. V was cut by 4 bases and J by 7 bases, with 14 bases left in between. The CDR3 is CAWIRRAQNSPLHF. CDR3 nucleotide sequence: TGTGCCTGGATAAGGAGGGCGCAGAATTCACCCCTCCACTTT.

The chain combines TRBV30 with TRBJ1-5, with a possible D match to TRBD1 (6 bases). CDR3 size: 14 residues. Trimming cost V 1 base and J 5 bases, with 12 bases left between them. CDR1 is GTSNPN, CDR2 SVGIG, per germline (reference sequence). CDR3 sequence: CAWSGLRGDQPQHF. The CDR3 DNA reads TGTGCCTGGAGTGGCCTCAGGGGCGATCAGCCCCAGCATTTT.

The CDR3 sequence is CATKETGSNPGGYTF. The CDR3 nucleotides read TGTGCCACCAAAGAGACAGGGAGTAATCCAGGGGGCTACACCTTC. V and J are TRBV15 and TRBJ1-2; 7 bases match TRBD1. Germline V lookup: CDR1 LNHNV, CDR2 YYDKDF (reference sequence). V lost 7 bases to trimming and J lost 8 bases; unmatched junction nucleotides: 16. The CDR3 covers 15 residues.